Detailed here is one T cell receptor (beta chain). This sample was included in a study of CD8 T cells in Susac syndrome. Deletions cut 8 bases from V and 1 base from J, with 20 bases between. This CDR3 is 15 amino acids long. Germline CDR1 is GTSNPN and CDR2 is SVGIG (reference sequence). After extraction with the RNeasy kit, about 0.45 to 1 ug of the RNA was reverse transcribed using random hexamers. One entry per CDR3 protein results from TCRdb running MiXCR on the immunoSEQ multiplex PCR reads. This table has some 120,000 distinct CDR3 sequences, around 96% appearing once. This TCR was sampled from a human donor with Susac syndrome. The source material was CD8+ T cells from PBMCs. The chain couples TRBV30 to TRBJ1-1, with TRBD1 as a possible D gene (6 bases). CDR3 protein: CAGDPRQAWNTEAFF. In DNA, the CDR3 is TGTGCCGGCGACCCGAGACAGGCGTGGAACACTGAAGCTTTCTTT.